These T cell receptor beta chains were read from a single sample in a study of blood T cell repertoires in COVID-19. Some clones are missing from TCRdb's copy, which holds only in-frame ones; the method was immunoSEQ multiplex PCR. The sample lists 12,000 or so clones; under 95% were seen once. The sample was peripheral blood. The receptors were sampled from a man aged 70 or older with active COVID-19. Each CDR3 is given with its conserved first and last residue. D genes are given only for firm matches. The size entry is marked missing in some rows and otherwise reads once, few, many or a size class.

V gene	J gene	D gene	clone size	CDR3 DNA	CDR3 protein
TRBV4-3	TRBJ2-7	TRBD1	.	TGCGCCAGCAGCCCCACGGAGACAGGGGCCTACGAGCAGTACTTC	CASSPTETGAYEQYF
TRBV28	TRBJ2-3	TRBD2	.	TGTGCCAGCGGCGAGGCTAGCGGGGGCACAGATACGCAGTATTTT	CASGEASGGTDTQYF
TRBV24-1	TRBJ2-2	.	.	TGTGCCACCAGTGCCGGTTTAGCCGGGGAGCTGTTTTTT	CATSAGLAGELFF
TRBV4-1	TRBJ2-7	TRBD2	.	TGCGCCAGCAGCCGCCAACTAGCGGGAGGTAGGGGTCAATCCTACGAGCAGTACTTC	CASSRQLAGGRGQSYEQYF
TRBV11-2	TRBJ2-4	TRBD1	.	TGTGCCAGCAGCTCCGGACAGGAAATAGGCAAAAACATTCAGTACTTC	CASSSGQEIGKNIQYF
TRBV7-9	TRBJ1-2	TRBD1	.	TGTGCCAGCAGCTGGGCCGCACAGGGGATTAGGTTTAGGGGCTACACCTTC	CASSWAAQGIRFRGYTF
TRBV23-1	TRBJ1-5	.	.	TGCGCCAGCAGTCAACTTAACAGATATAGCAATCAGCCCCAGCATTTT	CASSQLNRYSNQPQHF
TRBV3-1/TRBV3-2	TRBJ2-1	.	.	TGTGCCAGCAGCCAAGGAGGGTACGTGCGGTTCTTC	CASSQGGYVRFF
TRBV5-4	TRBJ1-3	.	.	TGTGCCAGCAGCTTGGCAGGCTCTGGAAACACCATATATTTT	CASSLAGSGNTIYF
TRBV12-3/TRBV12-4	TRBJ1-1	.	.	TGTGCCAGCAGTTTTGACAGTAACACTGAAGCTTTCTTT	CASSFDSNTEAFF
TRBV12-5	TRBJ2-5	TRBD1	.	TGTGCTAGTGGTTCCCCGGCCGACAGGGTTGGAGAGACCCAGTACTTC	CASGSPADRVGETQYF
TRBV25-1	TRBJ2-5	.	.	TGTGCCAGCAGGGCTACAGGGCCCCCAGAGACCCAGTACTTC	CASRATGPPETQYF
TRBV3-1/TRBV3-2	TRBJ2-1	.	.	TGTGCCAGCAGACTAGACAGGCCAGCATACAATGAGCAGTTCTTC	CASRLDRPAYNEQFF
TRBV11-3	TRBJ1-1	.	.	TGTGCCAGCAGCTTAGGCTCAGGGAATACTGAAGCTTTCTTT	CASSLGSGNTEAFF
TRBV4-3	TRBJ2-5	TRBD1	once	TGCGCCAGCAGCCGGGGGACAGGGGACCAAGAGACCCAGTACTTC	CASSRGTGDQETQYF
TRBV10-3	TRBJ2-7	.	.	TGTGCCATCAAAGGACAAACCTACGAGCAGTACTTC	CAIKGQTYEQYF
TRBV19	TRBJ2-1	TRBD2	.	TGTGCCACCGCCAGCGGGGTAGCTCGGGCCAATGAGCAGTTCTTC	CATASGVARANEQFF
TRBV7-9	TRBJ1-6	TRBD1	few	TGTGCCAGCAGCTTGCGGCGGGACAGGAACTCACCCCTCCACTTT	CASSLRRDRNSPLHF
TRBV10-3	TRBJ2-3	TRBD2	.	TGTGCCATCAGTGAGGAGCTAGCGGGAATCACAGATACGCAGTATTTT	CAISEELAGITDTQYF
TRBV7-7	TRBJ2-1	.	.	TGTGCTAGCAGCTTTGGAACAGGGAAGTACAATGAGCAGTTCTTC	CASSFGTGKYNEQFF
TRBV7-9	TRBJ2-5	TRBD2	few	TGTGCCAGCAGCTCGGGACTAATCCAAGAGACCCAGTACTTC	CASSSGLIQETQYF
TRBV9	TRBJ2-2	.	.	TGTGCCAGCAGCACAGAAAACACCGGGGAGCTGTTTTTT	CASSTENTGELFF
TRBV7-9	TRBJ1-4	.	.	TGTGCCAGTAGGGGTTGGACTAATGAAAAACTGTTTTTT	CASRGWTNEKLFF
TRBV21-1	TRBJ2-7	.	.	TGTGCCCAACCCAGAGGGGGAAACGAGCAGTACTTC	CAQPRGGNEQYF
TRBV10-3	TRBJ2-1	TRBD2	.	TGTGCCATCAGTGAGTCGCAGCGGGGGGGTAACAATGAGCAGTTCTTC	CAISESQRGGNNEQFF
TRBV7-8	TRBJ2-1	TRBD2	.	TGTGCCAGCAGCTTCCGGACTAGCGGGGGAAACCTCGGGAATGAGCAGTTCTTC	CASSFRTSGGNLGNEQFF
TRBV25-1	TRBJ2-1	TRBD2	.	TGTGCCAGCAGTGGGGGACTAGCGGGAGGGGAATACAATGAGCAGTTCTTC	CASSGGLAGGEYNEQFF
TRBV18	TRBJ2-3	TRBD2	.	TGTGCCAGCTCCCGCGGGACTAGCGGGAGAGGAGGAGATACGCAGTATTTT	CASSRGTSGRGGDTQYF
TRBV18	TRBJ1-1	TRBD1	.	TGTGCCAGCTCACCATTCCCGGGACAGGGACAGATAACTGAAGCTTTCTTT	CASSPFPGQGQITEAFF
TRBV5-1	TRBJ2-5	.	.	TGCGCCAGCAGCTTTGGGGGGGCCGGGGAGACCCAGTACTTC	CASSFGGAGETQYF
TRBV4-2	TRBJ2-7	TRBD1	few	TGTGCCAGCAGCCAGGCCCCCGGGACAGGGACCTACGAGCAGTACTTC	CASSQAPGTGTYEQYF
TRBV10-3	TRBJ1-5	TRBD1	.	TGTGCCATCAGTGAGTCGGACAGGGGAACACAGCCCCAGCATTTT	CAISESDRGTQPQHF
TRBV21-1	TRBJ2-7	.	few	TGTGCCAGCAGCAATCCTAGCGGAGCATACGAGCAGTACTTC	CASSNPSGAYEQYF